Below are 13 T cell receptor beta chains sequenced from a single sample in a study of T cells in Graves' hyperthyroidism and ophthalmopathy. Amplified regions were TCR beta CDR3 sequences from RNA transcripts. The HTBI primer set drove a first-round RT-PCR of the TCR CDR3. TCRdb processed the multiplex PCR reads anew with MiXCR; each CDR3 protein has one entry. The sample has about 640,000 distinct CDR3 sequences, less than 25% seen once; the top ten hold 30% to 40%. Material for sequencing was blood. The receptors derive from a man aged 30 to 45 with Graves' ophthalmopathy.

This rearrangement joins TRBV24-1 to TRBJ2-4, with D perhaps matching TRBD1 (7 bases). Germline CDR1 is KGHDR and CDR2 is SFDVKD. CDR3 size: 15 residues. The ends were cut back, 5 bases at V and 3 bases at J, with 13 bases in the middle. The CDR3 DNA sequence: TGTGCCACCAGTGTAGGCAGGGGGGACAAAAACATTCAGTACTTC. Protein sequence: CATSVGRGDKNIQYF.

The genes are TRBV7-9 and TRBJ1-6; possible D gene TRBD1, 6 bases. The CDR3 is 16 amino acids. The V gene lost 1 base and the J gene lost 6 bases, with 13 bases spanning the gap. CDR1 is SEHNR, CDR2 FQNEAQ, per germline (reference sequence). CDR3 DNA: TGTGCCAGCAGCTTAGACGGAACAGGGTTTAATTCACCCCTCCACTTT. This encodes CASSLDGTGFNSPLHF. Combining the CDR3 with reference TRBV7-9 and TRBJ1-6 gives the whole variable domain DTGVSQNPRHKITKRGQNVTFRCDPISEHNRLYWYRQTLGQGPEFLTYFQNEAQLEKSRLLSDRFSAERPKGSFSTLEIQRTEQGDSAMYLCASSLDGTGFNSPLHFGNGTRLTVT.

This chain uses TRBV7-2 with TRBJ2-3; D is perhaps TRBD2 (7 bases). Germline lookup yields CDR1 SGHTA and CDR2 FQGNSA. V was clipped by 5 bases and J by 3 bases, with 18 bases between them. This CDR3 comprises 16 residues. This chain's CDR3 is CASSLGGAGATDTQYF. Here the CDR3 DNA reads TGTGCCAGCAGCCTGGGGGGCGCGGGAGCGACAGATACGCAGTATTTT.

This clonotype has a handful of counts. This chain connects TRBV14 to TRBJ2-7, with TRBD1 matching 11 bases. CDR1 and CDR2 from the germline V gene are SGHDN and FVKESK. This CDR3 has 16 amino acids. Trimming cost V 1 base and J 4 bases; bases outside gene matches: 6. The CDR3 protein is CASSQATGTGGYEQYF. In nucleotides, the CDR3 is TGTGCCAGCAGCCAAGCCACCGGGACAGGGGGATACGAGCAGTACTTC.

This clonotype occurred a few times. This chain uses TRBV9 with TRBJ2-7; D remains unclear. Trimming left V 4 bases short and J 3 bases short, with 14 bases between. This CDR3 spans 14 amino acids. Per germline, CDR1 SGDLS and CDR2 YYNGEE. This CDR3 is CASSTARRDYEQYF. The DNA for the CDR3 is TGTGCCAGCAGCACAGCCAGGAGAGACTACGAGCAGTACTTC. Drawing the rest from reference TRBV9 and TRBJ2-7, the complete variable domain is DSGVTQTPKHLITATGQRVTLRCSPRSGDLSVYWYQQSLDQGLQFLIQYYNGEERAKGNILERFSAQQFPDLHSELNLSSLELGDSALYFCASSTARRDYEQYFGPGTRLTVT.

V usage is TRBV9 and J usage is TRBJ2-7; tentative D call: TRBD1 (5 bases). The germline gives CDR1 SGDLS, CDR2 YYNGEE. This CDR3 spans 14 amino acids. V was cut by 7 bases and J by 6 bases, with 20 bases left in between. CDR3 loop: CASANRVKGAEQYF. CDR3 sequence (DNA): TGTGCCAGCGCTAACAGAGTTAAAGGGGCCGAGCAGTACTTC.

This chain uses TRBV6-1 with TRBJ2-5; D is perhaps TRBD2 (6 bases). CDR3 length equals 16 residues. Trimming removed 2 bases from V and 5 bases from J, with 18 bases in between. Germline V gives CDR1 MNHNS, CDR2 SASEGT. The CDR3 nucleotides are TGTGCCAGCAGTGAACCTGGGACTCGGAAATGTGAGACCCAGTACTTC. It translates to CASSEPGTRKCETQYF.

V usage is TRBV20-1 and J usage is TRBJ1-2, with D hard to call. There are 13 residues in the CDR3. Germline V gene sequence: CDR1 DFQATT, CDR2 SNEGSKA (reference sequence). The V and J ends lost 1 base and 0 bases respectively, with 6 bases between them. Here the CDR3 DNA reads TGCAGTGCTAGAGCGGAGGCTAACTATGGCTACACCTTC. It encodes CSARAEANYGYTF.

V and J are TRBV6-1 and TRBJ2-2, with 12 bases aligning to TRBD2. V trimming: 6 bases; J trimming: 1 base; junction bases outside the gene matches: 6. The CDR3 has 17 amino acids. Germline assignment: CDR1 MNHNS and CDR2 SASEGT. The CDR3 DNA is TGTGCCAGCAGAAGACTAGCGGGAGTGGGGAACACCGGGGAGCTGTTTTTT. Its protein is CASRRLAGVGNTGELFF.

For the CDR3, the DNA is TGTGCCAGCAGCCCGGATACAGGGTACTACGAGCAGTACTTC. Residues: CASSPDTGYYEQYF. The chain uses TRBV7-8 and TRBJ2-7, with D possibly TRBD1 on 6 matching bases. Germline V CDR1 and CDR2: SGHVS, FQNEAQ. The CDR3 has 14 residues. V lost 5 bases, J lost 3 bases, and 14 bases lay in between. Drawing the rest from reference TRBV7-8 and TRBJ2-7, the complete variable domain is GAGVSQSPRYKVAKRGQDVALRCDPISGHVSLFWYQQALGQGPEFLTYFQNEAQLDKSGLPSDRFFAERPEGSVSTLKIQRTQQEDSAVYLCASSPDTGYYEQYFGPGTRLTVT.

This chain uses TRBV14 with TRBJ2-7, with a possible D match to TRBD1 (6 bases). CDR1 and CDR2 from the germline V gene are SGHDN and FVKESK. V lost 4 bases to trimming and J lost 7 bases, with 14 bases between them. CDR3 length: 13 residues. This CDR3 reads CASSRGPGGEQYF. The CDR3 nucleotides are TGTGCCAGCAGCCGGGGGCCGGGTGGTGAGCAGTACTTC.

The chain carries TRBV7-9 and TRBJ1-1; D may be TRBD1 (6 bases). V was shortened by 5 bases and J by 3 bases, with 13 bases between the two germline ends. CDR1 and CDR2 (germline): SEHNR, FQNEAQ (reference sequence). The CDR3 length is 14 residues. In nucleotides, the CDR3 is TGTGCCAGCAGCCCCCCAGGGGCCTACACTGAAGCTTTCTTT. This sequence encodes CASSPPGAYTEAFF.

The CDR3 nucleotides are TGTGCCAGCAGAGAAGACAGGGGGCTCTCCTACGAGCAGTACTTC. This translates into CASREDRGLSYEQYF. The chain employs TRBV28 and TRBJ2-7; 10 bases align to TRBD1. This CDR3 has 15 residues. Germline CDR1 and CDR2: MDHEN and SYDVKM. V dropped 6 bases and J dropped 0; count of bases not matched to a gene: 5.